This paragraph reports one TCR beta chain. These data are taken from a study of blood T cell repertoires in COVID-19. Study overall: Material from acute and convalescent COVID-19 was sourced from the United States, Italy and Spain. PBMCs, B-cell-depleted T cells, or T cells were the source of the cDNA or gDNA that made up the material.

Assay: immunoSEQ multiplex PCR; the TCRdb copy retains only in-frame clones and omits some. The table lists around 230,000 clones, roughly 88% of them singletons, with about 2.3% in the top ten. Germline V gene data show CDR1 as LNHNV and CDR2 as YYDKDF (reference sequence). V gave up 5 bases and J gave up 4 bases, with 14 bases separating them. This CDR3 is built from 14 residues. The sample taken for sequencing was peripheral blood. The clonotype comes from a man aged 40-49 years who had recovered from COVID-19. The chain is built from TRBV15 and TRBJ2-5; weak D call: TRBD1 (5 bases). CDR3 residues: CATSPRFRVETQYF. The DNA for the CDR3 is TGTGCCACCAGCCCCAGGTTCAGGGTAGAGACCCAGTACTTC. Using reference TRBV15 and TRBJ2-5 for the parts outside the CDR3, the full variable domain is DAMVIQNPRYQVTQFGKPVTLSCSQTLNHNVMYWYQQKSSQAPKLLFHYYDKDFNNEADTPDNFQSRRPNTSFCFLDIRSPGLGDTAMYLCATSPRFRVETQYFGPGTRLLVL.